One and the same sample provided the 9 T cell receptor delta chains below, sequenced in a study of Vδ1+ human thymocytes. Study-wide results and caveats: Thymic TRG and TRD repertoires appeared highly polyclonal.

The antigens these receptors bind are not known. Extracted RNA was reverse transcribed into cDNA. Multiplex PCR used pooled V-gene forward primers and a constant-region reverse primer to amplify CDR3s. TCRdb reanalysed the multiplex PCR reads via CATT. There are roughly 50,000 delta-chain clones in the sample; about 16% occur only once, and under 0.55% lies in the top ten. The material sequenced was Vdelta1+ gamma-delta thymocytes from the thymus. Noted subset: FACS-sorted CD3+ TCRalphabeta- TCRVdelta1+ TCRVdelta2- thymocytes. The origin of the receptors is a boy under two years old who had congenital heart surgery.

J is TRDJ1 and V is TRDV1; D remains unclear. The CDR3 length is 17 residues. The V gene's germline CDR1 is TSWWSYY and CDR2 QGS. The V gene lost 0 bases and the J gene lost 1 base, with 15 bases spanning the gap. The CDR3 DNA is TGTGCTCTTGGGGAACTAGTTAAGTACTCGGTCACCGATAAACTCATCTTT. This codes for CALGELVKYSVTDKLIF.

This clone was seen more than once but under ten times. This chain joins TRDV1 and TRDJ1; perhaps TRDD3 as D (9 bases). Trimming took 0 bases from V and 2 from J, leaving 25 bases between them. This CDR3 spans 20 amino acids. From germline, CDR1 is TSWWSYY and CDR2 QGS. The CDR3 here is CALGELPPLPTLGDTDKLIF. In DNA, the CDR3 is TGTGCTCTTGGGGAACTCCCCCCTCTTCCTACTCTGGGGGATACCGATAAACTCATCTTT.

This chain uses TRDV1 with TRDJ1; D may be TRDD3 (6 bases). This CDR3 spans 22 amino acids. The V and J ends lost 3 bases and 0 bases respectively, with 32 bases between them. Germline-derived CDR1 and CDR2 are TSWWSYY and QGS. CDR3 sequence (DNA): TGTGCTCTTGGGGACTCTTTTAATCGGAGGGGGGGGACAGTATGGTACACCGATAAACTCATCTTT. Translating gives CALGDSFNRRGGTVWYTDKLIF.

This clone is judged medium-sized. The same CDR3 is also encoded by other DNA sequences in this sample. V and J are TRDV2 and TRDJ1, with 8 bases fitting TRDD3. The CDR3 is made up of 15 amino acids. V was clipped by 5 bases and J by 0 bases; unmatched bases: 7. Germline V lookup: CDR1 GEAIGNYY, CDR2 EKD. The CDR3 reads CACVCRGYYTDKLIF. For the CDR3, the DNA is TGTGCCTGTGTTTGCCGGGGATACTACACCGATAAACTCATCTTT.

This clone occurred a few times. This chain joins TRDV1 and TRDJ1, with D maybe TRDD3 (5 bases). This CDR3 has 21 amino acids. Germline CDR1 is TSWWSYY and CDR2 is QGS. V dropped 4 bases and J dropped 1 base, with 31 bases sitting between them. The CDR3 DNA reads TGTGCTCTTGGGGTTTTAAATGGTAGGACGGGTGGGGCCTCAGGCACCGATAAACTCATCTTT. It translates to CALGVLNGRTGGASGTDKLIF.

This clone was found a few times. V is TRDV1 and J is TRDJ1; no definite D call. Germline lookup yields CDR1 TSWWSYY and CDR2 QGS. The CDR3 contains 16 residues. Trimming removed 0 bases from V and 4 bases from J, with 15 bases in between. The CDR3 coding sequence is TGTGCTCTTGGGGAACTGGTAGCCAAACCAAGCGATAAACTCATCTTT. Its translation is CALGELVAKPSDKLIF.

This clone was recorded a few times. The V call is TRDV1, the J call TRDJ1; 12 bases align to TRDD3. Trimming cost V 3 bases and J 0 bases; bases outside gene matches: 29. The CDR3 loop spans 25 amino acids. Germline CDR1 is TSWWSYY and CDR2 is QGS. The CDR3 DNA is TGTGCTCTTGGGGACTTTCCTACGTTCAACCCTACTGGGGGATACTATGTCAACTACACCGATAAACTCATCTTT. Translated, it gives CALGDFPTFNPTGGYYVNYTDKLIF.

The chain uses TRDV1 and TRDJ1; 10 nucleotides line up with TRDD3. CDR3 length: 17 residues. The V gene's germline CDR1 is TSWWSYY and CDR2 QGS. After removal of 0 bases from V and 1 base from J, the junction contained 5 bases not matched to a gene. The CDR3 loop is CALGELPWGIPTDKLIF. CDR3 bases: TGTGCTCTTGGGGAACTCCCTTGGGGGATACCCACCGATAAACTCATCTTT.

This clone was seen a few times. The chain recombines TRDV1 with TRDJ1; 11 nucleotides agree with TRDD3. The CDR3 spans 18 residues. Germline V gives CDR1 TSWWSYY, CDR2 QGS. V was pared by 5 bases and J by 3 bases, with 14 bases of the junction left unmatched. CDR3 sequence (DNA): TGTGCTCTTGGGACTTATCCTACTCTGGGGGATACTGCCGATAAACTCATCTTT. Translated, it gives CALGTYPTLGDTADKLIF.